The 10 T cell receptor beta chains given below trace back to one sample, sequenced in a study of T cells in Graves' hyperthyroidism and ophthalmopathy. RNA transcripts were the template for amplifying TCR beta CDR3 regions. HTBI primers were the set used in a first-round RT-PCR of the TCR CDR3. TCRdb re-called the multiplex PCR reads through MiXCR, storing one row per CDR3 protein. The sample comprises a few hundred thousand distinct CDR3 sequences, approximately 14% of which are singletons, and roughly 25% rests with the top ten. The specimen was blood. These receptors were taken from a woman between 18 and 29 years old with Graves' hyperthyroidism that later progressed to Graves' ophthalmopathy.

This clonotype was picked up a small number of times. V and J are TRBV29-1 and TRBJ2-3; 12 bases line up with TRBD2. The J segment lost 6 bases and the V segment lost 1 base, leaving 5 bases of the junction unmatched. The germline CDR1 and CDR2 sequences are SQVTM and ANQGSEA. The CDR3 sequence is 15 residues long. The CDR3 coding sequence is TGCAGCGTTGAAGGGACTAGCGGGACCGCGGATACGCAGTATTTT. Translated: CSVEGTSGTADTQYF.

This clonotype occurred many times. The chain carries TRBV15 and TRBJ2-1, with TRBD2 as a possible D gene (6 bases). Germline assignment: CDR1 LNHNV and CDR2 YYDKDF (reference sequence). V lost 1 base and J lost 7, with 8 bases in between. The CDR3 sequence is 13 residues long. The CDR3 region has the DNA TGTGCCACCAGCAGAGTTCGGGGGAATGAGCAGTTCTTC. Translating it yields CATSRVRGNEQFF.

V is TRBV27 and J is TRBJ1-2; D gene unclear. CDR1 is MNHEY and CDR2 is SMNVEV in the germline V gene (reference sequence). V dropped 2 bases and J dropped 2 bases, with 9 bases sitting between them. The CDR3 loop spans 14 amino acids. The DNA of the CDR3 is TGTGCCAGCAGTTTAAGCCCGGGAAACTATGGCTACACCTTC. Translated, it gives CASSLSPGNYGYTF.

This clonotype was observed at least ten times. CDR3 protein: CASSSGTSAYIAKNIQYF. In nucleotides, the CDR3 is TGTGCCAGCAGCTCAGGGACTAGCGCTTATATAGCCAAAAACATTCAGTACTTC. J is TRBJ2-4 and V is TRBV11-2; 10 nucleotides match TRBD2. Trimming cost V 4 bases and J 0 bases; bases outside gene matches: 9. The length of the CDR3 is 18 residues. The germline gives CDR1 SGHAT, CDR2 FQNNGV.

This clonotype was found many times. The rearrangement links TRBV7-2 to TRBJ1-6, with 9 bases matching TRBD1. The CDR3 length is 16 residues. The junction had 4 bases not matched to a gene; V was cut back by 6 bases and J by 1 base. Germline V gene data show CDR1 as SGHTA and CDR2 as FQGNSA. CDR3 coding DNA: TGTGCCAGCAGTCGAGGACAGGGGTCCTATAATTCACCCCTCCACTTT. It is translated as CASSRGQGSYNSPLHF. Full variable domain (missing parts from reference TRBV7-2 and TRBJ1-6): GAGVSQSPSNKVTEKGKDVELRCDPISGHTALYWYRQSLGQGLEFLIYFQGNSAPDKSGLPSDRFSAERTGGSVSTLTIQRTQQEDSAVYLCASSRGQGSYNSPLHFGNGTRLTVT.

The V call is TRBV7-2, the J call TRBJ2-1; D remains unclear. The CDR3 totals 9 residues. V lost 11 bases to trimming and J lost 10 bases, with 9 bases between them. Germline V CDR1 and CDR2: SGHTA, FQGNSA. The CDR3 sequence is CARGGEQFF. In nucleotides, the CDR3 is TGTGCCCGTGGCGGAGAGCAGTTCTTC.

The rearrangement links TRBV27 to TRBJ1-1; TRBD1 agrees at 7 bases. Germline CDR1 and CDR2: MNHEY and SMNVEV (reference sequence). V gave up 7 bases and J gave up 6 bases; unmatched junction bases: 8. This CDR3 is 13 amino acids long. This chain's CDR3 is CASKEGAGAEAFF. CDR3 coding DNA: TGTGCCAGCAAGGAGGGGGCTGGGGCTGAAGCTTTCTTT.

This clonotype was observed a few times. The gene calls are TRBV6-1 and TRBJ2-3; possibly TRBD2 for D (6 bases). The CDR3 length is 15 residues. In germline, CDR1 is MNHNS, CDR2 SASEGT. Trimming took off 9 bases at V and 0 bases at J, with 16 bases between the two ends. This CDR3 reads CASRRGSGSTDTQYF. CDR3 bases: TGTGCCAGTCGTCGGGGTAGCGGTAGCACAGATACGCAGTATTTT.

At least ten counts were recorded for this clonotype. The rearrangement uses TRBV11-3 and TRBJ2-1; 11 nucleotides match TRBD2. The CDR3 spans 17 residues. Trimming took 3 bases from V and 8 from J; bases not matched to a gene: 12. The germline V gene has CDR1 SGHNT and CDR2 YENEEA. In nucleotides, the CDR3 is TGTGCCAGCAGCTTCATGCGTTTACTAGCGGGAGTCCATGAGCAGTTCTTC. It translates to CASSFMRLLAGVHEQFF.

This chain connects TRBV7-8 to TRBJ2-1, with TRBD1 matching 8 bases. The ends lost 1 base at V and 3 bases at J; junction bases unmatched: 2. Looked up from germline, CDR1 is SGHVS and CDR2 is FQNEAQ. The CDR3 consists of 15 residues. Written as DNA, the CDR3 is TGTGCCAGCAGCTTAGACAGGGGGTTCTACAATGAGCAGTTCTTC. Its translation: CASSLDRGFYNEQFF.